This TCR beta chain appears in the sequencing data of a study of shared clonotypes between healthy human individuals. All donors were Caucasian adults living in Nashville, Tennessee. Worth noting for this clone: Antigen specificity is unknown.

Sequencing used immunoSEQ multiplex PCR; TCRdb keeps in-frame clones, though not all of them. The sample contains 1,500,000 or so clones, approximately 98.5% of which appear only once. Study-wide results and caveats: All-four-donor shared clonotypes had higher generation probabilities than non-shared clonotypes did.

This CDR3 has 13 residues. The V segment lost 5 bases and the J segment 6 bases; nucleotides outside the gene matches: 7. Per the germline V gene, CDR1 is GTSNPN and CDR2 is SVGIG (reference sequence). The sequenced sample was naive CD4+ T cells sorted from blood. Sample subset: CD45RA+ positively selected. The rearrangement links TRBV30 to TRBJ1-5, with 7 positions matching TRBD1. The source is a man younger than 40 in good health. The CDR3 protein is CAWAARGRQPQHF. The CDR3 DNA follows: TGTGCCTGGGCAGCGAGGGGGCGTCAGCCCCAGCATTTT.